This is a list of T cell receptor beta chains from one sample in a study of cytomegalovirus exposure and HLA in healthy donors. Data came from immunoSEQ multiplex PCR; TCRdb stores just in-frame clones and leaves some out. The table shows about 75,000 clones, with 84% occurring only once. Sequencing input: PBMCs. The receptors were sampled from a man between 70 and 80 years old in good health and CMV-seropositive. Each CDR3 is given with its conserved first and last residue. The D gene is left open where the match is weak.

CASSQVGLAGADTQYF	TRBV4-2	TRBJ2-3	TRBD2
CASRIRTEAFF	TRBV6-6	TRBJ1-1	NA
CASRAGQSYNEQFF	TRBV19	TRBJ2-1	NA
CASSLARLRGGPYEQYF	TRBV7-8	TRBJ2-7	TRBD2
CSVEPAEGTEAFF	TRBV29-1	TRBJ1-1	NA
CSVNIYQGREQYF	TRBV29-1	TRBJ2-7	NA
CASSQGPTGGNEKLFF	TRBV4-3	TRBJ1-4	TRBD1
CASSGLAARGYTF	TRBV28	TRBJ1-2	NA
CASSLDLNSYNEQFF	TRBV5-1	TRBJ2-1	NA
CASITTGASYEQYF	TRBV10-1	TRBJ2-7	TRBD1
CSVDLTGGGESGYTF	TRBV29-1	TRBJ1-2	TRBD1
CASSISDSTYGYTF	TRBV19	TRBJ1-2	NA
CASSLAGSYEQYF	TRBV5-1	TRBJ2-7	NA
CASRGGTATYEQYF	TRBV27	TRBJ2-7	NA
CAISGQGAGNTGELFF	TRBV10-3	TRBJ2-2	TRBD1
CASSKGREQETQYF	TRBV21-1	TRBJ2-5	NA
CASSLESGGGIGYTF	TRBV7-9	TRBJ1-2	TRBD1
CASSPWGLLSYEQYF	TRBV28	TRBJ2-7	NA
CASSRTGTGAYEQYF	TRBV6-6	TRBJ2-7	TRBD1
CASSFTSPGPHEQYF	TRBV28	TRBJ2-7	NA
CASSSDSWGEQYF	TRBV7-3	TRBJ2-7	NA
CAWGTGSSYEQYF	TRBV30	TRBJ2-7	TRBD1
CASSWTPLYEQFF	TRBV5-5	TRBJ2-1	NA
CASSQVAGNYEQYF	TRBV4-3	TRBJ2-7	NA
CASKAGLSRTDTQYF	TRBV7-2	TRBJ2-3	TRBD2
CASSEAGRSGNTIYF	TRBV6-1	TRBJ1-3	NA
CASRETVSGANVLTF	TRBV7-8	TRBJ2-6	NA
CASSPEGGRARVEQYF	TRBV9	TRBJ2-7	TRBD2
CASSQDRGMNSPLHF	TRBV4-3	TRBJ1-6	NA
CASSPYTSSYEQYF	TRBV7-2	TRBJ2-7	NA